The subject of this entry is one T cell receptor (beta chain). Antigen: not known. CDR1 is MNHNS, CDR2 SASEGT, per germline. After removal of 0 bases from V and 11 bases from J, the junction contained 8 bases not matched to a gene. The CDR3 totals 15 residues. The record originates from a study of T cell responses to AZD1222 COVID-19 vaccine. General study points: Vaccine-related CD4 TCRs covered spike, predominating at 160-218 and 743-854.

Clones were read by immunoSEQ multiplex PCR, and TCRdb kept only the in-frame ones, dropping some. This table holds some 140,000 clones, around 93% found once. This chain connects TRBV6-1 to TRBJ1-4; 8 nucleotides match TRBD1. The receptor was derived from an adult in good health. The sample consisted of peripheral blood, taken on day 0 of AZD1222 vaccination. CDR3 coding DNA: TGTGCCAGCAGTGAAGCCGGGACAGGCGCTAGGAAACTGTTTTTT. Its protein product is CASSEAGTGARKLFF.